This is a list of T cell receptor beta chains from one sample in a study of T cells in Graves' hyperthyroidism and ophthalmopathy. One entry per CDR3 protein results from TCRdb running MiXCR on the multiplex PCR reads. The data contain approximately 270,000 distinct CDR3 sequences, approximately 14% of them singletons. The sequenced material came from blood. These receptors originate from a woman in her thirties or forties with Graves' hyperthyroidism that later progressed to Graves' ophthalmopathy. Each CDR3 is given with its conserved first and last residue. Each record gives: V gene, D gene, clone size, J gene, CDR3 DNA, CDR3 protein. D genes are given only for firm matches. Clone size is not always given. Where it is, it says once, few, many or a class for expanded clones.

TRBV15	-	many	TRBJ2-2	TGTGCCACCAGCAGAGACAGAGGGGTCAGGGAGCTGTTTTTT	CATSRDRGVRELFF
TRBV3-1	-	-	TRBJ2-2	TGTGCCAGCAGCCAAGCTAGCGCACTCGGGGACACCGGGGAGCTGTTTTTT	CASSQASALGDTGELFF
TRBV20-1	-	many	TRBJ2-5	TGCAGTGCTAGAGGCTACTGGGACTCCGGGGTTCGGACCCAGTACTTC	CSARGYWDSGVRTQYF
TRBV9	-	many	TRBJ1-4	TGTGCCAGCAGCCCATCGGGAGGGAAACGGGCAAATGAAAAACTGTTTTTT	CASSPSGGKRANEKLFF
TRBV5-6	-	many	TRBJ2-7	TGTGCCAGCAGCTTTCTAGGGGGAGGCGAGCAGTACTTC	CASSFLGGGEQYF
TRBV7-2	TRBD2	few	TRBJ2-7	TGTGCCAGCAGCTCCCGGCTGGCGGGGGACTCCTACGAGCAGTACTTC	CASSSRLAGDSYEQYF
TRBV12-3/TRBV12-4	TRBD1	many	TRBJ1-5	TGTGCCAGCAGCAGTACGACAGGGGGATTTGGGGATCAGCCCCAGCATTTT	CASSSTTGGFGDQPQHF
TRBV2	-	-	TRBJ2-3	TGTGCCATCAATAAACAGGGAGGTATAGATACGCAGTATTTT	CAINKQGGIDTQYF
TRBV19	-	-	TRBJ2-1	TGTGCCAGTAGTATGTTAGCCGAGAATGAGCAGTTCTTC	CASSMLAENEQFF
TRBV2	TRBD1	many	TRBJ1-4	TGTGCCAGCAGGAGACAGGGGGAAAAACTGTTTTTT	CASRRQGEKLFF
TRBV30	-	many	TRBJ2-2	TGTGCCTGGAGTCCCTCGACCGATACCGGGGAGCTGTTTTTT	CAWSPSTDTGELFF
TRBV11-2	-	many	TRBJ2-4	TGTGCCAGCAGCCCCCTTGGTGGCTCCAAAAACATTCAGTACTTC	CASSPLGGSKNIQYF
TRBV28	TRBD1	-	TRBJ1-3	TGTGCCAGCAGTTCTCCTCCCGGGACAGGGGGTGGAAGCACCATATATTTT	CASSSPPGTGGGSTIYF
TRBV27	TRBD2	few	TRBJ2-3	TGTGCCAGCAGTTTACGGCTAGCGGGAGGGCCGACAGATACGCAGTATTTT	CASSLRLAGGPTDTQYF
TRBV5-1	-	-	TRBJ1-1	TGCGCCAGCAGCTCCCTAGGGAGGACTTTCTTT	CASSSLGRTFF
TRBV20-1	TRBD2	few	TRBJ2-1	TGCAGTGCCCTAGCGGCTAGAGCCTACAATGAGCAGTTCTTC	CSALAARAYNEQFF
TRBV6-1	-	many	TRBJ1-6	TGTGCCAGCCGAGATCCCGGCGGTTCACCCCTCCACTTT	CASRDPGGSPLHF
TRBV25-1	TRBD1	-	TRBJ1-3	TGTGCCAGTGCTACAGGGGCCTCTGGAAACACCATATATTTT	CASATGASGNTIYF
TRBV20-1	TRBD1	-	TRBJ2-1	TGCAGTGCTTTACAGGGGGCTGTTTCCTACAATGAGCAGTTCTTC	CSALQGAVSYNEQFF
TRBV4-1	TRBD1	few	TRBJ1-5	TGCGCCAGCAGTGACAGGGGGGTCCTCAATCAGCCCCAGCATTTT	CASSDRGVLNQPQHF
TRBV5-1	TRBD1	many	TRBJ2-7	TGCGCCAGCAGCTCACCAACAGGGGGCAATTACGAGCAGTACTTC	CASSSPTGGNYEQYF
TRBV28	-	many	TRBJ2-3	TGTGCCAGCAGTTTATGGTCCCGGGACTTCTTACTCGGGACAGATACGCAGTATTTT	CASSLWSRDFLLGTDTQYF
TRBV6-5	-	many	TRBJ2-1	TGTGCCAGCAGTTACGGCGGGGAGCAGTTCTTC	CASSYGGEQFF
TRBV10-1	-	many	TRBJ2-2	TGCGCCAGCAGTGAGGAGGTCACCGGGGAGCTGTTTTTT	CASSEEVTGELFF
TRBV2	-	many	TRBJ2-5	TGTGCCAGCAGGCTGTCGCAGGGGAAAGTGACCCAGTACTTC	CASRLSQGKVTQYF
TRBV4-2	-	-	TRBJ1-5	TGTGCCAGCAGCCAAGCCGTTTCTCCTCGGAGCAATCAGCCCCAGCATTTT	CASSQAVSPRSNQPQHF
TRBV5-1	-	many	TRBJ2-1	TGCGCCAGCAGCTTCTACGGGACCTACAATGAGCAGTTCTTC	CASSFYGTYNEQFF
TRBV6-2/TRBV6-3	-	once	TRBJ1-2	TGTGCCAGCAGTTCGGCAGGGGCAGGAGATAGCGGCTACACCTTC	CASSSAGAGDSGYTF
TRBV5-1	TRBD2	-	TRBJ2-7	TGCGCCAGCAGCTTTGGTCTAGCGGGCTTCCAAGCCTACGAGCAGTACTTC	CASSFGLAGFQAYEQYF
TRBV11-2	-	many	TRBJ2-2	TGTGCCAGCAGCTTAGATCGACTCCCCATCGGGGAGCTGTTTTTT	CASSLDRLPIGELFF
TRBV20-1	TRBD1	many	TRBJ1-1	TGCAGTGCTAGGCCCGGGACAGGATTTGAAGCTTTCTTT	CSARPGTGFEAFF